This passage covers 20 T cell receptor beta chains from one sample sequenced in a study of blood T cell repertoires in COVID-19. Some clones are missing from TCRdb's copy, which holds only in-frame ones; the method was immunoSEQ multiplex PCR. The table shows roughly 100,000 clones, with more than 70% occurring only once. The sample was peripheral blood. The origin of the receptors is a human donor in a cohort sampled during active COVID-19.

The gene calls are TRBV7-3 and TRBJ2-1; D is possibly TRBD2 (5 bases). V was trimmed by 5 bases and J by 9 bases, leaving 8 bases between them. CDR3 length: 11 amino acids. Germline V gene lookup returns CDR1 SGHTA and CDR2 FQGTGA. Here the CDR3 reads CASSLSGEQFF. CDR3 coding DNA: TGTGCCAGCAGCCTAAGCGGTGAGCAGTTCTTC.

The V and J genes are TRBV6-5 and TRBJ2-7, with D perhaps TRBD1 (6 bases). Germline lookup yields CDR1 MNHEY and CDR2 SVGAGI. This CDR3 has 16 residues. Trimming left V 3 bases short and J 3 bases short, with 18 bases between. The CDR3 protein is CASSYFQTGAHYEQYF. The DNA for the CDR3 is TGTGCCAGCAGTTATTTCCAGACAGGCGCTCACTACGAGCAGTACTTC.

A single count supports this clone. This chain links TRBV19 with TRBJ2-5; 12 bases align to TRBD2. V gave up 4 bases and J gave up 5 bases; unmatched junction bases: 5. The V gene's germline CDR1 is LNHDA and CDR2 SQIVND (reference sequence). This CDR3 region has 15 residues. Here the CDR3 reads CASSTSGGAEETQYF. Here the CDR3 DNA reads TGTGCCAGTAGTACTAGCGGGGGGGCCGAGGAGACCCAGTACTTC.

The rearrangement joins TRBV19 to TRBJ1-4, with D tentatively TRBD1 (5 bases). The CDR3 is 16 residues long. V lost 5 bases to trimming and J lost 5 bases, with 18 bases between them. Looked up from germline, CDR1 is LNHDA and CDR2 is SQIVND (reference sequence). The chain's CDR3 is CASSSRPSGQNEKLFF. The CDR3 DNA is TGTGCCAGTAGTTCCCGGCCGAGTGGACAAAATGAAAAACTGTTTTTT.

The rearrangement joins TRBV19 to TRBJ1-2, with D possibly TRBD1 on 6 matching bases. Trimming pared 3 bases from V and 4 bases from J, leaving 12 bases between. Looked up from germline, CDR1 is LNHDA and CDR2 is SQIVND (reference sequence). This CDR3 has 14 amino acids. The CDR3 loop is CASSIMTGIYGYTF. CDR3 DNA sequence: TGTGCCAGTAGTATCATGACAGGCATCTATGGCTACACCTTC.

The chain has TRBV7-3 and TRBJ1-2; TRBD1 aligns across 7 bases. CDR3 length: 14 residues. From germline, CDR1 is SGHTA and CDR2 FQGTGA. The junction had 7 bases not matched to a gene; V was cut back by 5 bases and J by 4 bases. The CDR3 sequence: CASSPTGTVYGYTF. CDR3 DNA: TGTGCCAGCAGCCCAACCGGGACAGTCTATGGCTACACCTTC.

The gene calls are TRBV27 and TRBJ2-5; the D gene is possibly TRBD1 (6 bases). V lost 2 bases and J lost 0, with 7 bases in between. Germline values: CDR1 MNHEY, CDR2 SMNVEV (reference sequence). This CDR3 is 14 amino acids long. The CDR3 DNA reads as TGTGCCAGCAGTTTAGGACAGAACCAAGAGACCCAGTACTTC. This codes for CASSLGQNQETQYF.

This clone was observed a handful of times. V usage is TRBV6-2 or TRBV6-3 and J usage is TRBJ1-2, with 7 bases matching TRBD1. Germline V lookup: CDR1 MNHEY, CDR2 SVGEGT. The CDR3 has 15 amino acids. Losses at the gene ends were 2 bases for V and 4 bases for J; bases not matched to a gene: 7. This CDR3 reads CASSYEGRDSYGYTF. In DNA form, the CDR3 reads TGTGCCAGCAGTTACGAGGGCCGGGACAGCTATGGCTACACCTTC.

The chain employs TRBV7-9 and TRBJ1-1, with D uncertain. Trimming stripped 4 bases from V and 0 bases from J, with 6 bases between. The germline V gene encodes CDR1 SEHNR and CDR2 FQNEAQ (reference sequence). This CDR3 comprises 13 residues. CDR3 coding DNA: TGTGCCAGCAGCTCCGGGTTGAACACTGAAGCTTTCTTT. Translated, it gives CASSSGLNTEAFF.

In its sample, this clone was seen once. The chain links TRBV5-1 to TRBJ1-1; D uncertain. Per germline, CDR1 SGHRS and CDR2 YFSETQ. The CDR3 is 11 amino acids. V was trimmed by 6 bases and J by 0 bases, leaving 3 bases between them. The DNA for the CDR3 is TGCGCCAGCATTATGAACACTGAAGCTTTCTTT. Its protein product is CASIMNTEAFF.

CDR3 nucleotide sequence: TGTGCCAGCAGCCGCCTAGCGGGGGCCACAGATACGCAGTATTTT. Encoded protein: CASSRLAGATDTQYF. The genes are TRBV7-9 and TRBJ2-3; 10 positions agree with TRBD2. The CDR3 runs 15 residues. Unmatched junction bases numbered 4, after V lost 5 bases and J lost 2 bases. Germline V CDR1 and CDR2: SEHNR, FQNEAQ (reference sequence).

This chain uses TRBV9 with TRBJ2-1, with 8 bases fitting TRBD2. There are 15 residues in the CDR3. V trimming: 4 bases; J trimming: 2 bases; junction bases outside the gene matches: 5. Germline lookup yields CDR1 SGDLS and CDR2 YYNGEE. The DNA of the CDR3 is TGTGCCAGCAGCTTGACCGGGGGGGCCTACAATGAGCAGTTCTTC. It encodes CASSLTGGAYNEQFF.

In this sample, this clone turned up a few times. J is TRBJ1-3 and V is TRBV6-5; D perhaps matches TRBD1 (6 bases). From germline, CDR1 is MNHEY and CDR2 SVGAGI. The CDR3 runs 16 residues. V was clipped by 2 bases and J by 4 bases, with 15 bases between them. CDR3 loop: CASSYGRTAGGNTIYF. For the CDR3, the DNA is TGTGCCAGCAGTTACGGAAGGACAGCAGGGGGAAACACCATATATTTT.

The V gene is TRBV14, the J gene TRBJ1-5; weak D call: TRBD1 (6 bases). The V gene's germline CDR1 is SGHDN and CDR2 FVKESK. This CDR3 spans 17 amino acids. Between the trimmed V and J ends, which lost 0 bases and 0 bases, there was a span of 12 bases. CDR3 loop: CASSQDWGQYSNQPQHF. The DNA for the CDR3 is TGTGCCAGCAGCCAAGATTGGGGACAATATAGCAATCAGCCCCAGCATTTT.

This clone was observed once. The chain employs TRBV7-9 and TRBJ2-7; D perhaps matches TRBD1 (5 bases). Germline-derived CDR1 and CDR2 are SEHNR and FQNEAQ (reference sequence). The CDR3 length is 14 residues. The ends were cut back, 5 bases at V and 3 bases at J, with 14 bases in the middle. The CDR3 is CASSPRDSHYEQYF. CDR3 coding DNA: TGTGCCAGCAGCCCTCGAGACAGCCACTACGAGCAGTACTTC.

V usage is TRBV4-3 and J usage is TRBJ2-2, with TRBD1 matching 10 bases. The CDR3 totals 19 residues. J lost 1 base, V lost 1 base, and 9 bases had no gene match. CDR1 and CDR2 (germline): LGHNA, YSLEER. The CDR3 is CASSQAFMTGGWNTGELFF. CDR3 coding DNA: TGCGCCAGCAGCCAAGCTTTTATGACAGGGGGCTGGAACACCGGGGAGCTGTTTTTT.

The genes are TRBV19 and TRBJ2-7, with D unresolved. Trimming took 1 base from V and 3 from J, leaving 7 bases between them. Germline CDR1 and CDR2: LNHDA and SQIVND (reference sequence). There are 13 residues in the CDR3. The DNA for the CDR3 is TGTGCCAGTAGTATAGCGGCGGACTACGAGCAGTACTTC. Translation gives CASSIAADYEQYF.

The CDR3 region has the DNA TGTGCCAGCAGCTTGATGGGCAGGGTAGGCGACGAGCAGTACTTC. Translated: CASSLMGRVGDEQYF. This sequence joins TRBV5-4 and TRBJ2-7; a possible D gene is TRBD1 (5 bases). Per the germline V gene, CDR1 is SGHNT and CDR2 is YYREEE (reference sequence). CDR3 length: 15 residues. The V gene lost 1 base and the J gene lost 5 bases, with 16 bases spanning the gap.

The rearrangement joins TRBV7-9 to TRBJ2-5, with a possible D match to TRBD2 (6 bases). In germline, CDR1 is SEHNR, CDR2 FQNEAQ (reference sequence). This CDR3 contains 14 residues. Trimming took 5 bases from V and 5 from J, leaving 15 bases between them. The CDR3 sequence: CASSPPTGGETQYF. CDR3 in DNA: TGTGCCAGCAGCCCCCCGACCGGGGGTGAGACCCAGTACTTC. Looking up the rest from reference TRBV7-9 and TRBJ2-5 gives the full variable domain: DTGVSQNPRHKITKRGQNVTFRCDPISEHNRLYWYRQTLGQGPEFLTYFQNEAQLEKSRLLSDRFSAERPKGSFSTLEIQRTEQGDSAMYLCASSPPTGGETQYFGPGTRLLVL.

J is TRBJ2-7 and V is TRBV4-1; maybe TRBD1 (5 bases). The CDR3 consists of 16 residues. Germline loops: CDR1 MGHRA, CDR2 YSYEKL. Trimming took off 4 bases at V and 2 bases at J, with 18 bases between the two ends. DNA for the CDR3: TGCGCCAGCAGCCCTCCATCGTCCACAGGTACCTACGAGCAGTACTTC. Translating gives CASSPPSSTGTYEQYF.